The 17 T cell receptor beta chains given below trace back to one sample, sequenced in a study of blood T cell repertoires in COVID-19. The data were produced by immunoSEQ multiplex PCR, yet TCRdb's version contains in-frame clones alone and is incomplete. This sample yields roughly 60,000 clones, of which approximately 92% are seen a single time; about 9.7% belongs to the top ten. The sample comprised peripheral blood. Receptor source: a woman older than 75 with active COVID-19.

The genes are TRBV28 and TRBJ1-5; D is uncertain. The V gene lost 7 bases and the J gene lost 3 bases, with 7 bases spanning the gap. Germline assignment: CDR1 MDHEN and CDR2 SYDVKM. The CDR3 is 12 amino acids. The CDR3 sequence is CASIGPNQPQHF. DNA for the CDR3: TGTGCCAGCATTGGGCCCAATCAGCCCCAGCATTTT.

This chain uses TRBV24-1 with TRBJ2-1; 14 bases match TRBD2. The CDR3 is made up of 17 amino acids. Trimming cost V 1 base and J 6 bases; bases outside gene matches: 4. Germline lookup yields CDR1 KGHDR and CDR2 SFDVKD. The CDR3 here is CATSDFRTSGGINEQFF. The CDR3 bases are TGTGCCACCAGTGATTTCCGGACTAGCGGGGGGATCAATGAGCAGTTCTTC.

This clone has only one observation. The V call is TRBV4-1, the J call TRBJ2-7, with 7 bases aligning to TRBD2. CDR1 and CDR2 from the germline V gene are MGHRA and YSYEKL. The trim removed 1 base at V and 4 bases at J, leaving 10 bases unmatched. The CDR3 has 16 residues. The CDR3 DNA reads TGCGCCAGCAGCCAAGTCGGCAGGACTAGAAATTACGAGCAGTACTTC. Amino acid sequence: CASSQVGRTRNYEQYF.

The chain has TRBV2 and TRBJ2-2, with 9 bases matching TRBD2. The germline V gene has CDR1 SNHLY and CDR2 FYNNEI. With V trimmed by 7 bases and J by 3 bases, 12 bases remained unmatched. The CDR3 runs 17 residues. CDR3 DNA: TGTGCCAGCAAAATCGGAGCGGGGGGATCCTACACCGGGGAGCTGTTTTTT. It yields the protein CASKIGAGGSYTGELFF.

The chain has TRBV20-1 and TRBJ2-5; a possible D gene is TRBD1 (5 bases). This CDR3 has 11 amino acids. Germline V CDR1 and CDR2: DFQATT, SNEGSKA (reference sequence). The CDR3 region is CGADSQETQYF. The CDR3 coding sequence is TGCGGGGCAGACTCTCAAGAGACCCAGTACTTC.

The table lists this clone with a count of one. The chain recombines TRBV5-1 with TRBJ2-7; 10 bases are a match to TRBD1. Per the germline V gene, CDR1 is SGHRS and CDR2 is YFSETQ. V lost 0 bases, J lost 4 bases, and 1 base stayed unmatched. The CDR3 totals 14 residues. The CDR3 bases are TGCGCCAGCAGCTTGGGACAGGGGGCGTACGAGCAGTACTTC. Translating it yields CASSLGQGAYEQYF.

The chain uses TRBV4-1 and TRBJ1-2; the match to TRBD1 covers 9 bases. This CDR3 is 15 amino acids long. CDR1 and CDR2 from the germline V gene are MGHRA and YSYEKL. V gave up 0 bases and J gave up 7 bases; unmatched junction bases: 6. Here the CDR3 reads CASSQDTGGRGGYTF. The CDR3 DNA is TGCGCCAGCAGCCAAGATACAGGGGGCAGGGGTGGCTACACCTTC.

This clone was counted once. The chain is built from TRBV27 and TRBJ1-2; D ambiguous. Germline CDR1 reads MNHEY; CDR2 reads SMNVEV (reference sequence). Trimming pared 5 bases from V and 0 bases from J, leaving 13 bases between. The CDR3 covers 15 residues. CDR3 amino acids: CASSPAGRANYGYTF. The DNA for the CDR3 is TGTGCCAGCAGTCCAGCCGGGAGAGCTAACTATGGCTACACCTTC.

V is TRBV5-1 and J is TRBJ1-1; D is unclear. The CDR3 is made up of 15 amino acids. Germline V gene data show CDR1 as SGHRS and CDR2 as YFSETQ. The ends were cut back, 4 bases at V and 1 base at J, with 14 bases in the middle. The CDR3 is CASSRVSYQNTEAFF. CDR3 in DNA: TGCGCCAGCAGCCGTGTTAGTTACCAGAACACTGAAGCTTTCTTT.

This rearrangement joins TRBV29-1 to TRBJ1-4; 10 bases line up with TRBD1. The CDR3 consists of 14 residues. Unmatched junction bases numbered 4, after V lost 1 base and J lost 8 bases. Germline-derived CDR1 and CDR2 are SQVTM and ANQGSEA. In DNA form, the CDR3 reads TGCAGCGTTGAAGGAGACAGGGGGCGCGAAAAACTGTTTTTT. The encoded protein is CSVEGDRGREKLFF.

The table lists this clone with a count of one. This sequence joins TRBV6-5 and TRBJ2-2; the D is unclear. The CDR3 loop spans 13 amino acids. V lost 4 bases, J lost 5 bases, and 8 bases lay in between. CDR1 and CDR2 from the germline V gene are MNHEY and SVGAGI. As DNA, the CDR3 is TGTGCCAGCAGTTTTCTCGGGACCGGGGAGCTGTTTTTT. Translated: CASSFLGTGELFF.

The genes are TRBV6-5 and TRBJ1-3, with a tentative D call TRBD1 (5 bases). V lost 6 bases and J lost 0, with 12 bases in between. This CDR3 comprises 15 residues. CDR1 and CDR2 from the germline V gene are MNHEY and SVGAGI. The CDR3 bases are TGTGCCAGCAGAAGACAGTATAACTCTGGAAACACCATATATTTT. Its translation: CASRRQYNSGNTIYF.

The chain employs TRBV6-1 and TRBJ2-5, with 9 bases fitting TRBD2. Per germline, CDR1 MNHNS and CDR2 SASEGT. This CDR3 region has 15 residues. The junction had 5 bases not matched to a gene; V was cut back by 2 bases and J by 4 bases. The CDR3 region has the DNA TGTGCCAGCAGTGAATGGGCGGGGGGGCGAGAGACCCAGTACTTC. Translated: CASSEWAGGRETQYF.

This clone appeared a single time. The chain couples TRBV3-1 (or the pseudogene TRBV3-2) to TRBJ2-5; D remains unclear. This CDR3 contains 12 residues. V shed 0 bases and J shed 4 bases, with 3 bases lying between them. CDR1 is LGHDT and CDR2 is YNNKEL in the germline V gene (reference sequence). CDR3 DNA sequence: TGTGCCAGCAGCCAAGATAGAGAGACCCAGTACTTC. Translating gives CASSQDRETQYF.

The V call is TRBV20-1, the J call TRBJ2-1, with 7 bases aligning to TRBD2. The germline gives CDR1 DFQATT, CDR2 SNEGSKA (reference sequence). Trimming at V came to 3 bases and at J to 8 bases, leaving 10 bases not matched to a gene. CDR3 length: 14 amino acids. This CDR3 reads CSASATSAVYEQFF. In DNA form, the CDR3 reads TGCAGTGCTAGTGCTACTAGCGCCGTCTATGAGCAGTTCTTC.

This clone was detected only a few times. The J gene is TRBJ2-1, the V gene TRBV7-9; 9 bases fit TRBD2. With V trimmed by 5 bases and J by 1 base, 3 bases remained unmatched. This CDR3 has 15 amino acids. Looked up from germline, CDR1 is SEHNR and CDR2 is FQNEAQ (reference sequence). CDR3 loop: CASSPSGRSYNEQFF. CDR3 bases: TGTGCCAGCAGCCCGAGCGGGAGGTCCTACAATGAGCAGTTCTTC. The variable domain in full, with the rest retrieved from reference TRBV7-9 and TRBJ2-1, is DTGVSQNPRHKITKRGQNVTFRCDPISEHNRLYWYRQTLGQGPEFLTYFQNEAQLEKSRLLSDRFSAERPKGSFSTLEIQRTEQGDSAMYLCASSPSGRSYNEQFFGPGTRLTVL.

CDR3 nucleotides: TGTGCCACCAGCGACCGCGGAGGTGAAAAACTGTTTTTT. This sequence encodes CATSDRGGEKLFF. The chain carries TRBV24-1 and TRBJ1-4; no definite D call. The germline CDR1 and CDR2 sequences are KGHDR and SFDVKD. Trimming removed 7 bases at V and 7 bases at J, with 12 bases between. This CDR3 spans 13 amino acids.